Listed below are T cell receptor beta chains from one sample, sequenced in a study of post-analysis software for immune sequencing data. TCRdb re-derived calls from the PCR reads in MiXCR, one entry per CDR3 protein. The table has hundreds of thousands of distinct CDR3 sequences, 45% seen once. Specimen: blood. These receptors all come from a girl aged 10 to 17 with multiple sclerosis. Both conserved end residues are part of each CDR3. D genes are given only for firm matches. Clone size appears in some rows only: once, few, many, or a class for an expanded clone.

CDR3 protein: CASSLATSGGYNEQFF
CDR3 DNA: TGTGCCAGCAGCTTAGCGACTAGCGGGGGGTACAATGAGCAGTTCTTC
V gene: TRBV7-2
J gene: TRBJ2-1
CDR3 length: 16
D gene: TRBD2
clone size: few

CDR3 protein: CASSLASGVETQYF
CDR3 DNA: TGTGCCAGCAGCTTAGCAAGCGGGGTGGAGACCCAGTACTTC
V gene: TRBV7-9
J gene: TRBJ2-5
CDR3 length: 14
D gene: TRBD2
clone size: .

CDR3 protein: CSALTSGTQEAQYF
CDR3 DNA: TGCAGCGCGCTGACTAGCGGGACCCAAGAGGCCCAGTACTTC
V gene: TRBV20-1
J gene: TRBJ2-7
CDR3 length: 14
D gene: TRBD2
clone size: .

CDR3 protein: CASSLHGAKNEKLFF
CDR3 DNA: TGTGCCAGCAGTTTACACGGGGCAAAGAATGAAAAACTGTTTTTT
V gene: TRBV28
J gene: TRBJ1-4
CDR3 length: 15
D gene: .
clone size: .

CDR3 protein: CSALTSRRYNEQFF
CDR3 DNA: TGCAGTGCTCTGACTAGCAGGAGGTACAATGAGCAGTTCTTC
V gene: TRBV20-1
J gene: TRBJ2-1
CDR3 length: 14
D gene: TRBD2
clone size: .

CDR3 protein: CASTDLYGYTF
CDR3 DNA: TGTGCCAGCACGGACTTGTATGGCTACACCTTC
V gene: TRBV3-1
J gene: TRBJ1-2
CDR3 length: 11
D gene: .
clone size: .

CDR3 protein: CASSQDSPGGKSNIQYF
CDR3 DNA: TGTGCCAGCAGCCAAGATTCGCCAGGGGGAAAAAGCAACATTCAGTACTTC
V gene: TRBV14
J gene: TRBJ2-4
CDR3 length: 17
D gene: TRBD1
clone size: few

CDR3 protein: CASSAQGAIYNEQFF
CDR3 DNA: TGTGCCAGCAGCGCACAGGGGGCCATTTACAATGAGCAGTTCTTC
V gene: TRBV7-3
J gene: TRBJ2-1
CDR3 length: 15
D gene: TRBD1
clone size: .

CDR3 protein: CASSQYGRERGTDTQYF
CDR3 DNA: TGCGCCAGCAGCCAATACGGGCGGGAGAGAGGCACAGATACGCAGTATTTT
V gene: TRBV4-1
J gene: TRBJ2-3
CDR3 length: 17
D gene: TRBD2
clone size: few

CDR3 protein: CSVDTGSGANVLTF
CDR3 DNA: TGCAGTGTTGACACAGGGTCCGGGGCCAACGTCCTGACTTTC
V gene: TRBV20-1
J gene: TRBJ2-6
CDR3 length: 14
D gene: .
clone size: .

CDR3 protein: CSATRIEGGTSWYEQYF
CDR3 DNA: TGCAGTGCTACGAGGATTGAGGGAGGGACTAGCTGGTACGAGCAGTACTTC
V gene: TRBV20-1
J gene: TRBJ2-7
CDR3 length: 17
D gene: TRBD2
clone size: .

CDR3 protein: CASSHPLTSGRGVTDTQYF
CDR3 DNA: TGCGCCAGCAGCCACCCCTTGACTAGCGGGAGGGGCGTCACAGATACGCAGTATTTT
V gene: TRBV4-1
J gene: TRBJ2-3
CDR3 length: 19
D gene: TRBD2
clone size: few

CDR3 protein: CASSSAGTPINEQYF
CDR3 DNA: TGTGCCAGCAGTTCGGCTGGGACTCCGATAAACGAGCAGTACTTC
V gene: TRBV7-3
J gene: TRBJ2-7
CDR3 length: 15
D gene: .
clone size: few

CDR3 protein: CASSLAGGNTDTQYF
CDR3 DNA: TGTGCCAGCAGCTTAGCGGGAGGGAACACAGATACGCAGTATTTT
V gene: TRBV11-2
J gene: TRBJ2-3
CDR3 length: 15
D gene: TRBD2
clone size: .

CDR3 protein: CSVGSGSYNEQFF
CDR3 DNA: TGCAGCGTTGGGAGCGGGTCCTACAATGAGCAGTTCTTC
V gene: TRBV29-1
J gene: TRBJ2-1
CDR3 length: 13
D gene: .
clone size: .

CDR3 protein: CASSPFRTATGYTF
CDR3 DNA: TGCGCCAGCAGCCCTTTTCGGACAGCTACTGGCTACACCTTC
V gene: TRBV4-3
J gene: TRBJ1-2
CDR3 length: 14
D gene: .
clone size: .

CDR3 protein: CASSLAGTGNEQFF
CDR3 DNA: TGTGCCAGCAGTTTGGCCGGGACAGGGAATGAGCAGTTCTTC
V gene: TRBV28
J gene: TRBJ2-1
CDR3 length: 14
D gene: TRBD1
clone size: .

CDR3 protein: CSVERGAPEAFF
CDR3 DNA: TGCAGCGTTGAAAGGGGGGCCCCTGAAGCTTTCTTT
V gene: TRBV29-1
J gene: TRBJ1-1
CDR3 length: 12
D gene: .
clone size: few

CDR3 protein: CSASRREFAYNEQFF
CDR3 DNA: TGCAGTGCTAGCCGGCGGGAGTTTGCATACAATGAGCAGTTCTTC
V gene: TRBV20-1
J gene: TRBJ2-1
CDR3 length: 15
D gene: TRBD2
clone size: few

CDR3 protein: CSARDVSYEQYF
CDR3 DNA: TGCAGTGCTAGGGACGTCTCCTACGAGCAGTACTTC
V gene: TRBV20-1
J gene: TRBJ2-7
CDR3 length: 12
D gene: .
clone size: many

CDR3 protein: CASSEDRGLYEQYF
CDR3 DNA: TGTGCCAGCAGTGAGGACAGGGGGCTTTACGAGCAGTACTTC
V gene: TRBV2
J gene: TRBJ2-7
CDR3 length: 14
D gene: TRBD1
clone size: .

CDR3 protein: CASHQLVLGNEQFF
CDR3 DNA: TGTGCCAGCCACCAACTAGTTCTGGGCAATGAGCAGTTCTTC
V gene: TRBV7-2
J gene: TRBJ2-1
CDR3 length: 14
D gene: .
clone size: .

CDR3 protein: CSVVQESSYEQYF
CDR3 DNA: TGCAGCGTTGTTCAGGAGTCCTCCTACGAGCAGTACTTC
V gene: TRBV29-1
J gene: TRBJ2-7
CDR3 length: 13
D gene: .
clone size: .

CDR3 protein: CSVPLGGKKPQHF
CDR3 DNA: TGCAGTGTGCCGCTCGGGGGGAAGAAGCCCCAGCATTTT
V gene: TRBV20-1
J gene: TRBJ1-5
CDR3 length: 13
D gene: .
clone size: .

CDR3 protein: CASSSQGSSEKLFF
CDR3 DNA: TGTGCCAGCAGCTCACAGGGGTCGTCTGAAAAACTGTTTTTT
V gene: TRBV12-3/TRBV12-4
J gene: TRBJ1-4
CDR3 length: 14
D gene: TRBD1
clone size: .

CDR3 protein: CASSQDVQVGTAIYEQYF
CDR3 DNA: TGTGCCAGCAGCCAAGACGTCCAGGTCGGGACAGCTATTTACGAGCAGTACTTC
V gene: TRBV4-2
J gene: TRBJ2-7
CDR3 length: 18
D gene: TRBD1
clone size: few